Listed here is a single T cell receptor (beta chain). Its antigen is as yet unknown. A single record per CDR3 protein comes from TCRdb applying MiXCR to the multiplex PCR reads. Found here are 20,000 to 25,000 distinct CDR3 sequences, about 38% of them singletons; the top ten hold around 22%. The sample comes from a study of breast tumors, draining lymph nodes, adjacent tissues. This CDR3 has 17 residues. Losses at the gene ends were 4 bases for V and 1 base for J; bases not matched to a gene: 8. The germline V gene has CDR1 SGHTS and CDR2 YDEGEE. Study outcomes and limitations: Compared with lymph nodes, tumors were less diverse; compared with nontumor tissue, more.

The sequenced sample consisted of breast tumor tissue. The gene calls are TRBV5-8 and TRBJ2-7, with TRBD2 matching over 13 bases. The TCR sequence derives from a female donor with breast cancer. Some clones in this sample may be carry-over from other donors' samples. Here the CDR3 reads CASSPGTSGEKSYEQYF. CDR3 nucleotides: TGTGCCAGCAGCCCCGGGACTAGCGGGGAGAAGTCCTACGAGCAGTACTTC.